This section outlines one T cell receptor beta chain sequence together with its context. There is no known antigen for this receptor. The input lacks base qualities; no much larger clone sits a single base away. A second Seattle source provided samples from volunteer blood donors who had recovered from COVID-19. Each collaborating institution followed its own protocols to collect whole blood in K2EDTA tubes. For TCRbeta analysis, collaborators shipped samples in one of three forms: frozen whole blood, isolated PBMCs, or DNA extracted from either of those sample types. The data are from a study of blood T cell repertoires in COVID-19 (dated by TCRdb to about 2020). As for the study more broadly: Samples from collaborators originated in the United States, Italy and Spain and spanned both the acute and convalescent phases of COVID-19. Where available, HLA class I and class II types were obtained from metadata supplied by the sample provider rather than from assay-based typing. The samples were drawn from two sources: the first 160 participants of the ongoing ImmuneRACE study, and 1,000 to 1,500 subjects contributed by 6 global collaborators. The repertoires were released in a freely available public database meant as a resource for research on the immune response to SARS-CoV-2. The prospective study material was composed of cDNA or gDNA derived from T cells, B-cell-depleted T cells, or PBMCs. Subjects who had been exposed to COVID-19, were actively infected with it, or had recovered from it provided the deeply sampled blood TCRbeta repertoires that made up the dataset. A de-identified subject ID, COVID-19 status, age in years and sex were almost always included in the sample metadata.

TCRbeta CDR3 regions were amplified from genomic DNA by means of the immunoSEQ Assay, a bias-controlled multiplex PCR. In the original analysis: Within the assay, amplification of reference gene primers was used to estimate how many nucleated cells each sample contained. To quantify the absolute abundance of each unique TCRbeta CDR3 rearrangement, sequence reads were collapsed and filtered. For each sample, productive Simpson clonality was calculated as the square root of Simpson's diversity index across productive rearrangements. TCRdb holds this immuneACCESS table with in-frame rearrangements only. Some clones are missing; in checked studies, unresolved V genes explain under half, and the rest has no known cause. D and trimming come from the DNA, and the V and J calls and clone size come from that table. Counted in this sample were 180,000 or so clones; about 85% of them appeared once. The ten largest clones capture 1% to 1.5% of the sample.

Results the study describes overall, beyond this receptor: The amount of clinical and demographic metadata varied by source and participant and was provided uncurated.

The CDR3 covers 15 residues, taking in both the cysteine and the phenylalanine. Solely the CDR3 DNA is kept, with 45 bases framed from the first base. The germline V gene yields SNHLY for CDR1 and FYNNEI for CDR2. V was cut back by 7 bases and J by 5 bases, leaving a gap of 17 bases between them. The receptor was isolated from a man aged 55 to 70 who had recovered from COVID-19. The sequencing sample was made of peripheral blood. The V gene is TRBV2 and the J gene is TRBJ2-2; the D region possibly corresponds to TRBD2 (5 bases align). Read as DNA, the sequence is TGTGCCAGCACCGGAACCGGGATCACGACCGGGGAGCTGTTTTTT. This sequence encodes CASTGTGITTGELFF. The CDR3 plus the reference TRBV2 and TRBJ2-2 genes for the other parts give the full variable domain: EPEVTQTPSHQVTQMGQEVILRCVPISNHLYFYWYRQILGQKVEFLVSFYNNEISEKSEIFDDQFSVERPDGSNFTLKIRSTKLEDSAMYFCASTGTGITTGELFFGEGSRLTVL.